The rows below give T cell receptor beta chains drawn from one sample of a study of T cells in Graves' hyperthyroidism and ophthalmopathy. TCRdb used MiXCR to reprocess the multiplex PCR reads, holding one entry per CDR3 protein. The sample carries hundreds of thousands of distinct CDR3 sequences, about 19% recorded once. The sample was blood. The receptors come from a woman aged 45-65 years with Graves' hyperthyroidism that later progressed to Graves' ophthalmopathy. CDR3s include the opening cysteine and the closing phenylalanine or tryptophan. A D gene is named only where the DNA matches it firmly. Not every row has a clone size; where given, it reads once, few, many or a size class.

size	D	V	J	CDR3	DNA
few	NA	TRBV27	TRBJ2-3	CASRRIGARLVLDTQYF	TGTGCCAGCAGAAGGATAGGGGCCCGATTAGTTTTGGATACGCAGTATTTT
few	TRBD1	TRBV5-4	TRBJ1-3	CASSLQGANTIYF	TGTGCCAGCAGCTTGCAGGGGGCAAACACCATATATTTT
many	TRBD1	TRBV6-1	TRBJ2-3	CASKRTGSTDTQYF	TGTGCCAGCAAGAGGACAGGGAGTACAGATACGCAGTATTTT
many	TRBD2	TRBV10-2	TRBJ2-5	CASSPGGLETQYF	TGTGCCAGCAGCCCGGGGGGGTTGGAGACCCAGTACTTC
NA	NA	TRBV6-2/TRBV6-3	TRBJ1-4	CASSWGPNEKLFF	TGTGCCAGCAGTTGGGGACCTAATGAAAAACTGTTTTTT
few	TRBD1	TRBV5-5	TRBJ1-1	CASSFGQDNTEAFF	TGTGCCAGCAGCTTCGGACAGGACAACACTGAAGCTTTCTTT
NA	NA	TRBV5-5	TRBJ1-3	CASSLLTGTNSGNTIYF	TGTGCCAGCAGCTTGCTTACAGGGACAAACTCTGGAAACACCATATATTTT
many	NA	TRBV7-9	TRBJ2-7	CASSPDRSYEQYF	TGTGCCAGCAGCCCAGACAGGTCCTACGAGCAGTACTTC
NA	NA	TRBV5-1	TRBJ2-7	CASRNTTAYEQYF	TGCGCCAGCAGGAATACAACCGCCTACGAGCAGTACTTC
few	NA	TRBV29-1	TRBJ2-7	CSVRGVGSYEQYF	TGCAGCGTCAGAGGGGTAGGGTCCTACGAGCAGTACTTC
many	NA	TRBV2	TRBJ1-1	CASTPGHKTEAFF	TGTGCCAGCACCCCGGGACACAAAACTGAAGCTTTCTTT
NA	NA	TRBV20-1	TRBJ1-3	CSARKGGGNTIYF	TGCAGTGCCCGAAAGGGGGGCGGAAACACCATATATTTT
many	TRBD1	TRBV15	TRBJ2-5	CATSRTARQGEETQYF	TGTGCCACCAGCAGAACGGCCCGACAGGGCGAGGAGACCCAGTACTTC
many	NA	TRBV4-1	TRBJ2-7	CASSQAELGYEQYF	TGCGCCAGCAGCCAAGCGGAACTCGGGTACGAGCAGTACTTC
NA	NA	TRBV5-5	TRBJ2-3	CASSLVMTGEGDTQYF	TGTGCCAGCAGCTTGGTAATGACGGGGGAAGGAGATACGCAGTATTTT
NA	TRBD1	TRBV7-9	TRBJ1-4	CASSLGQGQRNEKLFF	TGTGCCAGCAGCTTAGGCCAGGGACAGAGAAATGAAAAACTGTTTTTT
NA	TRBD2	TRBV20-1	TRBJ2-3	CSARDMRGGADTQYF	TGCAGTGCTAGAGATATGCGGGGAGGGGCAGATACGCAGTATTTT
many	NA	TRBV3-1	TRBJ2-7	CASRGSPWEQYF	TGTGCCAGCAGGGGGTCTCCGTGGGAGCAGTACTTC
few	TRBD1	TRBV7-2	TRBJ1-2	CASSPEATGGYGYTF	TGTGCCAGCAGCCCCGAGGCGACAGGGGGCTATGGCTACACCTTC
NA	NA	TRBV6-2/TRBV6-3	TRBJ1-3	CASRGGPGLSGNTIYF	TGTGCCAGCAGGGGAGGCCCGGGACTCTCTGGAAACACCATATATTTT
few	TRBD1	TRBV19	TRBJ1-5	CASNRLDREGQPQHF	TGTGCCAGTAACAGACTCGACAGGGAGGGTCAGCCCCAGCATTTT
NA	NA	TRBV4-3	TRBJ2-6	CASSQGGTRESSGANVLTF	TGCGCCAGCAGCCAAGGGGGGACCCGAGAGAGCTCTGGGGCCAACGTCCTGACTTTC
NA	TRBD2	TRBV3-1	TRBJ2-1	CASSPRTSGGSLYNEQFF	TGTGCCAGCAGCCCACGGACTAGCGGGGGGTCCCTTTACAATGAGCAGTTCTTC
NA	NA	TRBV6-1	TRBJ1-1	CASSETLMNTEAFF	TGTGCCAGCAGTGAGACACTCATGAACACTGAAGCTTTCTTT
few	TRBD1	TRBV7-9	TRBJ1-3	CASDRGVSGNTIYF	TGTGCCAGCGACAGGGGCGTCTCTGGAAACACCATATATTTT
NA	NA	TRBV6-1	TRBJ1-2	CASTKERVRVVRGYTF	TGTGCCAGCACCAAAGAAAGGGTCAGGGTAGTTCGTGGCTACACCTTC
NA	NA	TRBV7-6	TRBJ2-3	CASSLARRPRDTQYF	TGTGCCAGCAGCTTAGCTCGGAGGCCGAGAGATACGCAGTATTTT
few	NA	TRBV15	TRBJ2-5	CATSREREQETQYF	TGTGCCACCAGCAGAGAAAGGGAACAAGAGACCCAGTACTTC
many	NA	TRBV11-2	TRBJ1-1	CASSFRPRGNTEAFF	TGTGCCAGCAGCTTTAGGCCCAGGGGAAACACTGAAGCTTTCTTT
few	TRBD1	TRBV6-5	TRBJ2-4	CASSYDRAAKNIQYF	TGTGCCAGCAGTTACGACAGGGCAGCCAAAAACATTCAGTACTTC
NA	NA	TRBV5-1	TRBJ1-1	CASSSSRGETEAFF	TGCGCCAGCAGCTCGTCCAGGGGTGAAACTGAAGCTTTCTTT
many	TRBD2	TRBV12-3/TRBV12-4	TRBJ2-1	CASSLEPGLENEQFF	TGTGCCAGCAGTTTAGAGCCGGGACTAGAGAATGAGCAGTTCTTC
many	NA	TRBV11-2	TRBJ1-1	CASSLGGVKNTEAFF	TGTGCCAGCAGCTTAGGGGGTGTAAAGAACACTGAAGCTTTCTTT
few	NA	TRBV5-4	TRBJ2-3	CAWLSGGSTDTQYF	TGTGCCTGGTTATCCGGTGGGAGCACAGATACGCAGTATTTT
few	NA	TRBV6-2/TRBV6-3	TRBJ1-3	CASSYSTWSSGNTIYF	TGTGCCAGCAGTTACTCGACATGGAGCTCTGGAAACACCATATATTTT
NA	NA	TRBV4-1	TRBJ1-1	CASSLQHKNTEAFF	TGCGCCAGCAGTCTTCAACATAAGAACACTGAAGCTTTCTTT
few	TRBD1	TRBV4-1	TRBJ2-5	CASSLKPGQGETQYF	TGCGCCAGCAGCCTAAAACCGGGACAGGGGGAGACCCAGTACTTC
many	TRBD2	TRBV24-1	TRBJ2-5	CATSDPGLAGSQETQYF	TGTGCCACCAGTGATCCCGGACTAGCGGGGAGCCAAGAGACCCAGTACTTC
few	NA	TRBV19	TRBJ2-1	CASSIVWGGPLNEQFF	TGTGCCAGTAGTATAGTGTGGGGGGGCCCCCTAAATGAGCAGTTCTTC
many	NA	TRBV11-2	TRBJ1-3	CASSPKWGTGNTIYF	TGTGCCAGCAGCCCTAAATGGGGCACTGGAAACACCATATATTTT
many	NA	TRBV20-1	TRBJ1-1	CSASQQPNTEAFF	TGCAGTGCTTCTCAGCAGCCGAACACTGAAGCTTTCTTT
few	NA	TRBV2	TRBJ2-1	CASRRGTQYNEQFF	TGTGCCAGCCGAAGAGGGACCCAATACAATGAGCAGTTCTTC
NA	TRBD1	TRBV6-1	TRBJ2-1	CASSKPGQSSYNEQFF	TGTGCCAGCAGTAAACCGGGACAGAGCTCCTACAATGAGCAGTTCTTC
many	NA	TRBV2	TRBJ1-4	CASSGAATNEKLFF	TGTGCCAGCAGTGGAGCAGCAACTAATGAAAAACTGTTTTTT
many	TRBD1	TRBV10-1	TRBJ1-6	CAHLKDRPYNSPLHF	TGCGCCCACCTCAAGGACAGGCCATATAATTCACCCCTCCACTTT
NA	NA	TRBV3-1	TRBJ1-2	CASSQELRLGDGYTF	TGTGCCAGCAGCCAAGAATTGAGGTTAGGGGATGGCTACACCTTC